Presented here are 22 T cell receptor beta chains from one specimen sequenced in a study of beta chain features in type 1 diabetes (dated by TCRdb to the late 2010s). Receptor amplification or capture employed the immunoSEQ multiplex PCR assay. The High Capacity cDNA Reverse Transcription Kit was used to reverse transcribe all of the isolated RNA, meaning that expressed TCRB transcripts were what got sequenced. In its TCRdb copy, this immuneACCESS table keeps in-frame sequences only and misses some clones. Where compared with another copy, unresolved V genes explain less than half of these, and the others have no known cause. This sample gives 200,000 to 250,000 clones in total; more than 65% of them show up just once. The ten largest clones capture 0.053% of the sample. The sample comprised naive CD4+ T cells from blood. Per the publication, the cell subset or site label means: true naive CD4+ T cells. These receptors were collected from a man younger than 40 in good health.

This sequence joins TRBV7-2 and TRBJ2-7; D unresolved. The CDR3 runs to 13 residues. V was trimmed by 5 bases and J by 6 bases, leaving 14 bases between them. CDR1 is SGHTA, CDR2 FQGNSA, per germline. The CDR3 coding sequence is TGTGCCAGCAGCCCAGACCCGCGGTCCGAGCAGTACTTC. This translates into CASSPDPRSEQYF.

The chain employs TRBV5-4 and TRBJ2-5, with D maybe TRBD1 (6 bases). The CDR3 sequence is 15 residues long. CDR1 SGHNT and CDR2 YYREEE come from the germline V gene (reference sequence). Trimming took 0 bases from V and 2 from J, leaving 11 bases between them. In DNA, the CDR3 is TGTGCCAGCAGCTTGGAACAGGGACCTCAAGAGACCCAGTACTTC. Translated: CASSLEQGPQETQYF.

The chain uses TRBV9 and TRBJ2-7, with TRBD1 matching 8 bases. The germline gives CDR1 SGDLS, CDR2 YYNGEE. This CDR3 is built from 16 residues. The V gene end was trimmed by 4 bases and the J gene end by 1 base; junction bases not matched to a gene: 10. CDR3 in DNA: TGTGCCAGCAGCACTTCCTCAGGGGGCGCGTCCTACGAGCAGTACTTC. Amino acid sequence: CASSTSSGGASYEQYF.

V gene TRBV29-1 combines with J gene TRBJ2-4; 11 bases fit TRBD1. The ends lost 6 bases at V and 1 base at J; junction bases unmatched: 14. Germline lookup yields CDR1 SQVTM and CDR2 ANQGSEA. CDR3 length equals 18 residues. CDR3 in amino acids: CSVASGQGEKAAKNIQYF. The CDR3 bases are TGCAGCGTAGCCTCGGGACAGGGGGAGAAAGCCGCCAAAAACATTCAGTACTTC.

This clone has a handful of counts. CDR3 nucleotide sequence: TGCAGTGCTAGAACAATTAATGAGCAGTTCTTC. The encoded protein is CSARTINEQFF. The V gene is TRBV20-1, the J gene TRBJ2-1; D is uncertain. The length of the CDR3 is 11 residues. The germline CDR1 and CDR2 sequences are DFQATT and SNEGSKA (reference sequence). V was trimmed by 2 bases and J by 7 bases, leaving 6 bases between them.

V and J are TRBV5-6 and TRBJ2-1; D possibly corresponds to TRBD1 (5 bases). The ends were cut back, 0 bases at V and 10 bases at J, with 5 bases in the middle. This CDR3 is built from 11 residues. Germline CDR1 reads SGHDT; CDR2 reads YYEEEE. CDR3 sequence reads: CASSLDREQFF. The DNA of the CDR3 is TGTGCCAGCAGCTTGGACAGGGAGCAGTTCTTC.

The J gene is TRBJ1-4, the V gene TRBV30; D is possibly TRBD1 (5 bases). Germline values: CDR1 GTSNPN, CDR2 SVGIG (reference sequence). This CDR3 has 14 residues. Trimming shortened V by 0 bases and J by 8 bases, and 13 bases separated the two germline ends. As DNA, the CDR3 is TGTGCCTGGAGTGTAGGCGGGGCGGACGAAAAACTGTTTTTT. This translates into CAWSVGGADEKLFF.

V usage is TRBV5-1 and J usage is TRBJ2-1; 7 bases map to TRBD2. This CDR3 is built from 15 residues. V lost 4 bases to trimming and J lost 0 bases; unmatched junction nucleotides: 4. CDR1 SGHRS and CDR2 YFSETQ come from the germline V gene. This CDR3 reads CASSRSGVSYNEQFF. The CDR3 DNA reads as TGCGCCAGCAGCAGGAGCGGGGTCTCCTACAATGAGCAGTTCTTC.

The gene calls are TRBV7-2 and TRBJ1-1, with D possibly matching TRBD1 (6 bases). Germline V gives CDR1 SGHTA, CDR2 FQGNSA. V lost 1 base and J lost 4, with 13 bases in between. CDR3 length: 15 amino acids. The CDR3 DNA is TGTGCCAGCAGCTTAGGGCAGGGGCCCCCCACTGAAGCTTTCTTT. This sequence encodes CASSLGQGPPTEAFF. The complete variable domain, with remaining parts taken from reference TRBV7-2 and TRBJ1-1, reads GAGVSQSPSNKVTEKGKDVELRCDPISGHTALYWYRQSLGQGLEFLIYFQGNSAPDKSGLPSDRFSAERTGGSVSTLTIQRTQQEDSAVYLCASSLGQGPPTEAFFGQGTRLTVV.

J is TRBJ2-1 and V is TRBV11-2; 9 bases match TRBD1. The CDR3 covers 16 residues. V dropped 5 bases and J dropped 5; count of bases not matched to a gene: 10. Germline V gene sequence: CDR1 SGHAT, CDR2 FQNNGV. In nucleotides, the CDR3 is TGTGCCAGCAGCGAACAGGGGGCAGGTTCAGACAATGAGCAGTTCTTC. This gives the protein CASSEQGAGSDNEQFF.

This clone appeared a few times. The sample holds other DNA sequences that translate to the same CDR3. The rearrangement links TRBV7-2 to TRBJ2-7, with D hard to call. The CDR3 extends over 12 amino acids. V was cut by 1 base and J by 2 bases, with 3 bases left in between. The germline CDR1 and CDR2 sequences are SGHTA and FQGNSA. In DNA form, the CDR3 reads TGTGCCAGCAGCTTAGGGGCCTACGAGCAGTACTTC. Translating it yields CASSLGAYEQYF.

The V gene is TRBV10-3, the J gene TRBJ2-1; 9 bases line up with TRBD2. The V gene end was trimmed by 3 bases and the J gene end by 10 bases; junction bases not matched to a gene: 4. Per germline, CDR1 ENHRY and CDR2 SYGVKD. The CDR3 is 13 amino acids. This CDR3 is CAISERLADEQFF. The DNA for the CDR3 is TGTGCCATCAGTGAAAGACTAGCGGACGAGCAGTTCTTC.

The V gene is TRBV2, the J gene TRBJ1-1; D ambiguous. The CDR3 sequence is 12 residues long. V was trimmed by 6 bases and J by 4 bases, leaving 9 bases between them. Germline V gene sequence: CDR1 SNHLY, CDR2 FYNNEI. DNA for the CDR3: TGTGCCAGCAGGCTAGGGATCACTGAAGCTTTCTTT. The encoded protein is CASRLGITEAFF.

V usage is TRBV7-6 and J usage is TRBJ1-6, with D uncertain. Trimming cost V 3 bases and J 6 bases, with 9 bases left between them. Germline loops: CDR1 SGHVS, CDR2 FNYEAQ. The CDR3 contains 14 residues. Here the CDR3 DNA reads TGTGCCAGCAGCTTTGAGGCTAGTAATTCACCCCTCCACTTT. It specifies CASSFEASNSPLHF.

This sequence joins TRBV9 and TRBJ2-3; the D is unclear. CDR1 is SGDLS and CDR2 is YYNGEE in the germline V gene. The ends were cut back, 1 base at V and 5 bases at J, with 5 bases in the middle. The CDR3 length is 12 residues. The DNA of the CDR3 is TGTGCCAGCAGCGTAATCGGAGATACGCAGTATTTT. This codes for CASSVIGDTQYF.

The CDR3 DNA reads as TGTGCCAGCAGTCTAAGCGGGGGTGGCACAGATACGCAGTATTTT. The encoded protein is CASSLSGGGTDTQYF. This chain joins TRBV6-5 and TRBJ2-3; 8 bases fit TRBD2. The germline CDR1 and CDR2 sequences are MNHEY and SVGAGI. Losses at the gene ends were 5 bases for V and 1 base for J; bases not matched to a gene: 5. The CDR3 has 15 residues.

This clone was counted a few times. The chain joins TRBV30 to TRBJ2-7; D not resolved. The CDR3 loop spans 13 amino acids. The germline V gene has CDR1 GTSNPN and CDR2 SVGIG (reference sequence). Between the trimmed V and J ends, which lost 4 bases and 2 bases, there was a span of 12 bases. The CDR3 sequence: CAWTGVNPYEQYF. CDR3 bases: TGTGCCTGGACCGGAGTAAACCCCTACGAGCAGTACTTC.

The chain couples TRBV11-2 to TRBJ2-1; no definite D call. The V gene lost 6 bases and the J gene lost 7 bases, with 10 bases spanning the gap. The germline V gene encodes CDR1 SGHAT and CDR2 FQNNGV. CDR3 length: 12 amino acids. The CDR3: CASRPSANEQFF. CDR3 coding DNA: TGTGCCAGCAGGCCCTCGGCAAATGAGCAGTTCTTC.

DNA of the CDR3: TGCAGCGTTGAAGGGCGCTACCTCGCCGAAGCTTTCTTT. It specifies CSVEGRYLAEAFF. The V gene is TRBV29-1, the J gene TRBJ1-1; D is undetermined. Trimming left V 1 base short and J 8 bases short, with 14 bases between. CDR3 length: 13 amino acids. Germline-derived CDR1 and CDR2 are SQVTM and ANQGSEA.

The CDR3: CAWSAPGLATINEQFF. CDR3 in DNA: TGTGCCTGGAGTGCTCCGGGACTAGCGACCATCAATGAGCAGTTCTTC. The rearrangement uses TRBV30 and TRBJ2-1; 10 bases align to TRBD2. CDR3 length: 16 residues. The ends lost 1 base at V and 6 bases at J; junction bases unmatched: 9. Germline V gene sequence: CDR1 GTSNPN, CDR2 SVGIG (reference sequence). Variable domain in full (rest from reference TRBV30 and TRBJ2-1): SQTIHQWPATLVQPVGSPLSLECTVEGTSNPNLYWYRQAAGRGLQLLFYSVGIGQISSEVPQNLSASRPQDRQFILSSKKLLLSDSGFYLCAWSAPGLATINEQFFGPGTRLTVL.

The chain uses TRBV29-1 and TRBJ2-1; D perhaps matches TRBD2 (5 bases). Per the germline V gene, CDR1 is SQVTM and CDR2 is ANQGSEA. The CDR3 contains 14 residues. V shed 8 bases and J shed 1 base, with 15 bases lying between them. The CDR3 nucleotides are TGCAGCCACCATGGGCTAGCTTCCTACAATGAGCAGTTCTTC. Translated: CSHHGLASYNEQFF.

The rearrangement uses TRBV7-2 and TRBJ2-5, with 8 bases lining up with TRBD2. This CDR3 has 14 residues. Trimming cost V 2 bases and J 5 bases; bases outside gene matches: 4. The germline V gene has CDR1 SGHTA and CDR2 FQGNSA. The CDR3 DNA reads as TGTGCCAGCAGCTTATTAGCGGGATACGAGACCCAGTACTTC. It translates to CASSLLAGYETQYF.